The sequence of this TCR beta chain was determined in a study of blood T cells in healthy people across ages. The study drew donors from healthy Caucasian individuals in Russia aged about 6 to 95. There are 13 residues in the CDR3. Germline V gene data show CDR1 as SGHDN and CDR2 as FVKESK. V was pared by 4 bases and J by 8 bases, with 14 bases between. Alongside a J-beta primer mix, a sample-barcoded 5' primer served in a second PCR lasting about 7 to 12 cycles. Using its own MiXCR run on the 5' RACE reads, TCRdb lists one record per CDR3 protein. The repertoire has 650,000 to 1,000,000 distinct CDR3 sequences, 35% to 40% of them found once; the top ten carry about an eighth.

The specimen sequenced was blood. V usage is TRBV14 and J usage is TRBJ1-2; D possibly corresponds to TRBD1 (5 bases). The clonotype originates from a man younger than 35 in good health. The CDR3 region has the DNA TGTGCCAGCAGCCCGGGACTCGGGCGGGGCTACACCTTC. Translated: CASSPGLGRGYTF. Full variable domain (remainder filled in from reference TRBV14 and TRBJ1-2): EAGVTQFPSHSVIEKGQTVTLRCDPISGHDNLYWYRRVMGKEIKFLLHFVKESKQDESGMPNNRFLAERTGGTYSTLKVQPAELEDSGVYFCASSPGLGRGYTFGSGTRLTVV.